The clone carrying this T cell receptor (beta chain) was found a few times. What it binds is unknown. This entry belongs to a study of vaccination effects on CD4 cells after COVID-19. In the study overall: With approximately 11 ug/ml peptides and 7.5 to 10 IU/ml IL-2, fewer than 2.5 million PBMC per well were cultured.

Profiling relied on immunoSEQ multiplex PCR, and the TCRdb table lists in-frame clones only, not all of them. Of under 70,000 clones in the sample, about 74% were seen once. Germline V gene data show CDR1 as KGHSH and CDR2 as LQKENI. V lost 4 bases and J 5 bases, leaving 11 bases between the germline ends. The CDR3 sequence is 13 residues long. Isolation of CD4+ T cells took place after 10 days of culture. Either the mRNA-1273 or the BNT162b2 vaccine was given to participants as two doses. The TCR comes from a human donor who received a COVID-19 vaccine. The source was CD4+ T cells from PBMCs cultured without peptide, collected after COVID-19 vaccination. The chain is built from TRBV18 and TRBJ1-1, with D unclear. The CDR3 protein is CASSRQDWTEAFF. CDR3 coding DNA: TGTGCCAGCTCACGCCAAGATTGGACTGAAGCTTTCTTT.